The T cell receptor beta chain under discussion was sequenced for a study of blood T cell repertoires in COVID-19. Study-wide background: From T cells, B-cell-depleted T cells, or PBMCs came the material, which was cDNA or gDNA.

Germline-derived CDR1 and CDR2 are LNHDA and SQIVND (reference sequence). This CDR3 spans 13 amino acids. Trimming took 4 bases from V and 6 from J; bases not matched to a gene: 2. Repertoires were generated with immunoSEQ multiplex PCR, while TCRdb's copy carries only in-frame clones and drops some. Of under 400,000 clones listed, more than 70% are singletons. Sequences were obtained from peripheral blood. The TCR sequence derives from a woman aged 25-40 years with COVID-19, enrolled during active disease. The chain recombines TRBV19 with TRBJ2-4, with TRBD1 matching over 8 bases. The CDR3 protein is CASSSGQGNIQYF. The CDR3 region has the DNA TGTGCCAGTAGTAGCGGACAGGGAAACATTCAGTACTTC. Drawing the rest from reference TRBV19 and TRBJ2-4, the complete variable domain is DGGITQSPKYLFRKEGQNVTLSCEQNLNHDAMYWYRQDPGQGLRLIYYSQIVNDFQKGDIAEGYSVSREKKESFPLTVTSAQKNPTAFYLCASSSGQGNIQYFGAGTRLSVL.